This section outlines one TCR beta chain sequence together with its context. Its antigen is not known. TCRalpha and TCRbeta libraries used 5'RACE with constant-segment primers and UMIs. A single record per CDR3 protein comes from TCRdb applying MiXCR to the 5' RACE reads. The sample shows approximately 150,000 distinct CDR3 sequences, about 14% of them seen only once. The data were obtained in a study of T-cell memory formation after mild COVID-19. General study results and limits: Some responding clones appeared in pre-infection memory, suggesting cross-reactive memory joined.

The V gene lost 6 bases and the J gene lost 4 bases, with 4 bases spanning the gap. This CDR3 has 11 residues. Germline CDR1 is GTSNPN and CDR2 is SVGIG (reference sequence). The chain has TRBV30 and TRBJ2-6; D is uncertain. Sequencing was carried out using PBMCs or a T cell subset sorted from them (not recorded which). The receptor comes from an adult woman who had mild COVID-19 (a few samples of this study predate the infection). Cell type and time point are not known. The CDR3 spells CACEGANVLTF. Written as DNA, the CDR3 is TGTGCCTGCGAGGGGGCCAACGTCCTGACTTTC.